This TCR beta chain was captured in a study of blood T cells in healthy people across ages (dated by TCRdb to the mid-2010s). For the study in its entirety: Template switching captured roughly one uniquely barcoded TCR beta cDNA molecule per two T cells in model experiments. Using deep sequencing normalized with unique cDNA molecular identifiers, the study measured how TCR beta repertoire diversity changes with age. Four age groups were formed from the donors: young (average 16 years), middle-aged (around 37), aged (over 55) and long-lived (about 80). To avoid experimental bias, donors of different ages were distributed randomly across sequencing lanes. For two donors (one aged 18 to 30 and one aged 80 or older), the study analyzed two additional independent replicas of 1 million unique cDNA reads from the same blood draw. Summary of the overall study and its limitations: Estimates of total diversity from one million sequenced T cells were regarded as lower bounds and underestimates. Compared with the aged group, more naive CD4+ T cells, fewer expanded clones and increased TCR diversity were shown by the long-lived group, suggesting age selection. Observed TCR beta diversity per million T cells fell roughly linearly with age, and a significant reduction was already apparent by age around 40. The CMV infection status of donors was not known, potentially confounding age-related changes in expanded clonotypes. Observed TCR beta diversity correlated strongly with the percentage of naive T cells measured by flow cytometry. Because profiling used bulk unsorted PBMCs, naive and antigen-experienced compartments could not be compared conclusively.

The germline ends are 11 bases apart after V is trimmed by 2 bases and J by 6 bases. As encoded in the germline V gene, CDR1 is MNHEY while CDR2 is SVGEGT. The CDR3 goes from the cysteine to the phenylalanine over 14 residues. Left in the record is the CDR3 DNA by itself, 42 bases read in frame from the first base. Donors were 30 to 45 systemically healthy Caucasian individuals from Russia aged roughly 6 to 100 years. Roughly 10 milliliters of peripheral blood were collected from each donor into EDTA-treated Vacutainer tubes. Ficoll-Paque density-gradient centrifugation was used to isolate PBMCs, with at least 7 million obtained per sample. Total RNA was extracted from PBMCs with Trizol reagent, with at least 5 micrograms obtained per sample. For every donor, flow cytometry on a PBMC aliquot measured the percentage of naive CD45RAhigh/CD27high T cells. In its sample, this clonotype was seen many times. The antigen it recognizes is unknown. No base quality information exists; no much larger clone differs at one position.

The library was prepared using 5' RACE. Instrument used: Illumina HiSeq 2500. A second PCR of about 7 to 12 cycles was run with a J-beta primer mix and a sample-barcoded 5' primer. A template-switch 5' adaptor carrying 12 random nucleotides introduced a unique molecular identifier onto each TCR beta cDNA molecule. Each sample yielded at least 3 million CDR3-containing paired-end reads. The Mint cDNA synthesis kit, primed by a TRBC-specific oligonucleotide, was used to synthesize first-strand cDNA from all RNA. Following uracil-DNA glycosylase treatment, a first 18-cycle PCR with universal primers M1SS and BC2_uni_R was performed on all cDNA. In the paper's pipeline: For normalization, 1 million high-quality reads, each with a distinct molecular identifier, were randomly selected from each sample. Instead of being binned into consensus sequences, reads that shared molecular identifiers were thrown out. MiTCR, with a Q25 quality threshold and the strictest error-elimination algorithm, was used for CDR3 identification, clonotype clustering and error correction. Lower-bound total TCR beta diversity was estimated with a nonparametric unseen species model using Euler transformation. TCRdb cleaned the public reads at Q25 with fastp, built clones with MiXCR and kept in-frame beta chains. Each entry merges the rows of one CDR3 protein and shows their most common DNA and genes. The V and J calls and clone size come from TCRdb's table, not from the authors' own analysis. Across this sample there are around 670,000 distinct CDR3 sequences, with around 31% seen only once. The biggest ten clones account for 15% to 18% of the sample.

Source material: blood. The clonotype comes from a woman older than 75 in good health. Here the chain combines TRBV6-2 or TRBV6-3 and TRBJ2-1; TRBD2 might be the D gene, on 6 matching bases. The CDR3 region reads CASSYRMGGNEQFF. The DNA sequence is TGTGCCAGCAGTTACCGGATGGGGGGCAATGAGCAGTTCTTC.